The 24 T cell receptor beta chains reported below all come from one sample, sequenced in a study of OX40 agonist ivuxolimab in advanced cancers. Generated by immunoSEQ multiplex PCR, the TCRdb table keeps only in-frame clones and is missing some. The sample has 20,000 to 25,000 clones, 80% to 90% seen once. This specimen consisted of CD4+ or CD8+ T cells sorted from blood, obtained in a trial of the OX40 agonist ivuxolimab. The receptors were gathered from an adult with an advanced solid tumor such as melanoma, head and neck, liver or kidney cancer.

The chain carries TRBV11-2 and TRBJ2-7; the D gene is possibly TRBD1 (5 bases). The V gene's germline CDR1 is SGHAT and CDR2 FQNNGV. This CDR3 spans 13 amino acids. V lost 2 bases and J 3 bases, leaving 8 bases between the germline ends. The CDR3 DNA sequence: TGTGCCAGCAGCTTACAGGGAAGCTACGAGCAGTACTTC. It translates to CASSLQGSYEQYF.

This chain links TRBV7-9 with TRBJ1-3, with D tentatively TRBD1 (6 bases). V was shortened by 4 bases and J by 4 bases, with 11 bases between the two germline ends. This CDR3 is 14 amino acids long. Germline V lookup: CDR1 SEHNR, CDR2 FQNEAQ (reference sequence). The chain's CDR3 is CASSSGGRGNTIYF. The CDR3 DNA sequence: TGTGCCAGCAGCTCCGGGGGGCGGGGAAACACCATATATTTT. Complete variable domain (other parts from reference TRBV7-9 and TRBJ1-3): DTGVSQNPRHKITKRGQNVTFRCDPISEHNRLYWYRQTLGQGPEFLTYFQNEAQLEKSRLLSDRFSAERPKGSFSTLEIQRTEQGDSAMYLCASSSGGRGNTIYFGEGSWLTVV.

This chain uses TRBV2 with TRBJ2-3, with D hard to call. This CDR3 spans 13 amino acids. CDR1 and CDR2 (germline): SNHLY, FYNNEI. Trimming stripped 6 bases from V and 5 bases from J, with 12 bases between. CDR3 bases: TGTGCCAGCAGCCCAACCTCAGAAGATACGCAGTATTTT. It specifies CASSPTSEDTQYF.

The rearrangement uses TRBV30 and TRBJ2-3, with 8 bases fitting TRBD1. This CDR3 has 15 amino acids. Trimming took 4 bases from V and 3 from J; bases not matched to a gene: 9. Germline CDR1 reads GTSNPN; CDR2 reads SVGIG (reference sequence). The CDR3 loop is CAWTMTGASTDTQYF. The DNA of the CDR3 is TGTGCCTGGACTATGACAGGGGCGAGTACAGATACGCAGTATTTT.

The genes are TRBV5-6 and TRBJ1-5; maybe TRBD1 (5 bases). V was trimmed by 2 bases and J by 13 bases, leaving 13 bases between them. The length of the CDR3 is 12 residues. Germline CDR1 reads SGHDT; CDR2 reads YYEEEE. Here the CDR3 reads CASSFGTSPQHF. The CDR3 coding sequence is TGTGCCAGCAGCTTCGGGACGTCGCCTCAGCATTTT.

The chain is built from TRBV9 and TRBJ2-3; D remains unclear. This CDR3 region has 14 residues. Trimming removed 0 bases from V and 2 bases from J, with 7 bases in between. Germline CDR1 and CDR2: SGDLS and YYNGEE. Here the CDR3 DNA reads TGTGCCAGCAGCGTAGGGCTATACACAGATACGCAGTATTTT. This encodes CASSVGLYTDTQYF.

The chain combines TRBV5-4 with TRBJ2-1, with TRBD1 identical over 10 bases. The CDR3 is 15 residues long. The V segment lost 2 bases and the J segment 8 bases; nucleotides outside the gene matches: 7. CDR1 is SGHNT, CDR2 YYREEE, per germline (reference sequence). The CDR3 here is CASSFRDRGAHEQFF. The CDR3 coding sequence is TGTGCCAGCAGCTTCCGGGACAGGGGAGCCCATGAGCAGTTCTTC. The variable domain in full, with the rest retrieved from reference TRBV5-4 and TRBJ2-1, is ETGVTQSPTHLIKTRGQQVTLRCSSQSGHNTVSWYQQALGQGPQFIFQYYREEENGRGNFPPRFSGLQFPNYSSELNVNALELDDSALYLCASSFRDRGAHEQFFGPGTRLTVL.

Of note for this clone: This likely stems from a read error, as it lies one base from a far larger clone. The chain recombines TRBV6-6 with TRBJ2-7; D is possibly TRBD1 or TRBD2 (5 bases each). V lost 6 bases to trimming and J lost 1 base, with 10 bases between them. Per the germline V gene, CDR1 is MNHNY and CDR2 is SVGAGI (reference sequence). This CDR3 contains 13 residues. The CDR3, as DNA: TGTGCCAGCAGACGGGACGGATCCTACGAGCAGTACTTC. The encoded protein is CASRRDGSYEQYF.

This chain joins TRBV5-1 and TRBJ2-5; no reliable D call. There are 15 residues in the CDR3. CDR1 and CDR2 from the germline V gene are SGHRS and YFSETQ. Trimming cost V 0 bases and J 3 bases, with 12 bases left between them. The CDR3 region has the DNA TGCGCCAGCAGCTTGGGGTGGGCCGACAAAGAGACCCAGTACTTC. Protein product: CASSLGWADKETQYF.

V gene TRBV5-6 combines with J gene TRBJ1-6; 9 bases line up with TRBD1. Germline CDR1 and CDR2: SGHDT and YYEEEE. The CDR3 contains 17 residues. Germline trimming cut 2 bases from V and 7 bases from J; bases unmatched to any gene: 10. This CDR3 is CASSFWDRDPLNSPLHF. The CDR3 DNA is TGTGCCAGCAGCTTCTGGGACAGGGACCCTCTGAATTCACCCCTCCACTTT.

This clone was counted once. The chain uses TRBV30 and TRBJ1-1; no clear D. Trimming stripped 0 bases from V and 1 base from J, with 6 bases between. The CDR3 runs to 13 residues. Per germline, CDR1 GTSNPN and CDR2 SVGIG (reference sequence). DNA for the CDR3: TGTGCCTGGAGTGTTATGGGGAACACTGAAGCTTTCTTT. Translated: CAWSVMGNTEAFF.

The V call is TRBV5-4, the J call TRBJ1-1; possible D gene TRBD1, 5 bases. The CDR3 extends over 14 amino acids. V dropped 2 bases and J dropped 1 base, with 9 bases sitting between them. The germline V gene encodes CDR1 SGHNT and CDR2 YYREEE (reference sequence). CDR3 nucleotide sequence: TGTGCCAGCAGCTTAGCAGGGACGAACACTGAAGCTTTCTTT. It is translated as CASSLAGTNTEAFF.

This chain uses TRBV4-1 with TRBJ1-4; no definite D call. Germline V gives CDR1 MGHRA, CDR2 YSYEKL. The CDR3 covers 17 residues. V gave up 1 base and J gave up 8 bases, with 20 bases separating them. The CDR3 sequence is CASSQVSFRGFREKLFF. The CDR3 DNA reads TGCGCCAGCAGCCAAGTTTCGTTTCGGGGATTCCGGGAAAAACTGTTTTTT.

The V call is TRBV9, the J call TRBJ1-1, with D possibly being TRBD1 (6 bases). CDR3 size: 15 residues. Germline CDR1 SGDLS, CDR2 YYNGEE. With 0 bases removed from V and 1 base from J, the gap between germline ends came to 10 bases. The CDR3 coding sequence is TGTGCCAGCAGCGTAGAGGGGGGCTGGAACACTGAAGCTTTCTTT. Translated: CASSVEGGWNTEAFF.

The chain uses TRBV7-8 and TRBJ1-2, with 9 bases fitting TRBD1. Germline CDR1 SGHVS, CDR2 FQNEAQ. V lost 0 bases and J lost 5; bases outside the gene matches: 4. The CDR3 runs to 15 residues. In nucleotides, the CDR3 is TGTGCCAGCAGCTTAGCACAGGGGGCCTTTTATGGCTACACCTTC. Translated: CASSLAQGAFYGYTF.

The chain couples TRBV5-4 to TRBJ2-5; 7 positions match TRBD1. The germline V gene has CDR1 SGHNT and CDR2 YYREEE (reference sequence). This CDR3 contains 15 residues. After removal of 4 bases from V and 7 bases from J, the junction contained 13 bases not matched to a gene. CDR3 sequence reads: CASSRMGTAKWTQYF. DNA of the CDR3: TGTGCCAGCAGCCGGATGGGGACAGCCAAGTGGACCCAGTACTTC.

This rearrangement joins TRBV11-2 to TRBJ2-6; D is ambiguous. Germline-derived CDR1 and CDR2 are SGHAT and FQNNGV. Trimming removed 3 bases at V and 1 base at J, with 7 bases between. The CDR3 runs 15 residues. DNA of the CDR3: TGTGCCAGCAGCTTTTCTGGGTCTGGGGCCAACGTCCTGACTTTC. Translated, it gives CASSFSGSGANVLTF.

The rearrangement joins TRBV6-6 to TRBJ1-5; D unclear. Trimming pared 5 bases from V and 1 base from J, leaving 15 bases between. CDR3 length: 16 amino acids. Germline lookup yields CDR1 MNHNY and CDR2 SVGAGI (reference sequence). CDR3 nucleotide sequence: TGTGCCAGCAGTCCCCTTTGGGCAGAAAGCAATCAGCCCCAGCATTTT. Protein product: CASSPLWAESNQPQHF.

V and J are TRBV6-1 and TRBJ2-1, with 16 bases aligning to TRBD2. Germline V gene lookup returns CDR1 MNHNS and CDR2 SASEGT. The CDR3 has 18 amino acids. The V segment lost 4 bases and the J segment 4 bases; nucleotides outside the gene matches: 7. The CDR3 DNA reads TGTGCCAGCAGTGTCCCGGGACTAGCGGGGGGGCGGTACAATGAGCAGTTCTTC. Translating gives CASSVPGLAGGRYNEQFF.

The chain carries TRBV30 and TRBJ1-1; TRBD1 is a possible D gene (5 bases). There are 11 residues in the CDR3. Deletions cut 2 bases from V and 8 bases from J, with 9 bases between. CDR1 and CDR2 (germline): GTSNPN, SVGIG (reference sequence). CDR3 in amino acids: CAWSSGLEAFF. The DNA for the CDR3 is TGTGCCTGGAGTTCAGGGTTGGAAGCTTTCTTT.

The chain uses TRBV6-5 and TRBJ2-2; D uncertain. V lost 2 bases and J 5 bases, leaving 3 bases between the germline ends. Germline V gene lookup returns CDR1 MNHEY and CDR2 SVGAGI. The CDR3 runs 12 residues. The CDR3 DNA reads TGTGCCAGCAGTTACCTGACCGGGGAGCTGTTTTTT. Protein product: CASSYLTGELFF.

The J gene is TRBJ1-2, the V gene TRBV6-5; possible D gene TRBD1, 5 bases. V was clipped by 11 bases and J by 4 bases, with 17 bases between them. Looked up from germline, CDR1 is MNHEY and CDR2 is SVGAGI. CDR3 length equals 13 residues. The CDR3 sequence: CASRAGPRYGYTF. The DNA for the CDR3 is TGTGCCTCCCGGGCAGGGCCACGCTATGGCTACACCTTC.

This chain connects TRBV11-3 to TRBJ2-7; perhaps TRBD2 as D (5 bases). V dropped 3 bases and J dropped 5 bases, with 11 bases sitting between them. From germline, CDR1 is SGHNT and CDR2 YENEEA. CDR3 length: 13 residues. CDR3 nucleotides: TGTGCCAGCAGCTTGGTCAGAGGGAACGAGCAGTACTTC. It specifies CASSLVRGNEQYF.

The chain couples TRBV2 to TRBJ1-5; D possibly corresponds to TRBD1 (5 bases). The CDR3 spans 12 residues. The germline CDR1 and CDR2 sequences are SNHLY and FYNNEI. V lost 10 bases to trimming and J lost 4 bases, with 11 bases between them. CDR3 bases: TGTGCCACCAGGGAGCATAATCAGCCCCAGCATTTT. This translates into CATREHNQPQHF.